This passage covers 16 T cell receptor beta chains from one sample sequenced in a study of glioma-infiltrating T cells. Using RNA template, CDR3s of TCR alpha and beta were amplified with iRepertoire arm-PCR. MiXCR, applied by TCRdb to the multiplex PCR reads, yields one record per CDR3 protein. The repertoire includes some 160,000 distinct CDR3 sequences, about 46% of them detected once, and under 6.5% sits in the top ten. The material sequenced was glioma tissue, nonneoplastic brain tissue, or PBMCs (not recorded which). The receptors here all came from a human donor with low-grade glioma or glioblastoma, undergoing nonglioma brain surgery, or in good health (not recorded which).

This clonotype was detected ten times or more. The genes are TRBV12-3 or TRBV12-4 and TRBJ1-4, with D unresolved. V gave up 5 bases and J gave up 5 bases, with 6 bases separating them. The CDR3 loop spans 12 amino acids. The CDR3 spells CASSRSNEKLFF. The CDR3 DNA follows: TGTGCCAGCAGTAGGTCCAATGAAAAACTGTTTTTT.

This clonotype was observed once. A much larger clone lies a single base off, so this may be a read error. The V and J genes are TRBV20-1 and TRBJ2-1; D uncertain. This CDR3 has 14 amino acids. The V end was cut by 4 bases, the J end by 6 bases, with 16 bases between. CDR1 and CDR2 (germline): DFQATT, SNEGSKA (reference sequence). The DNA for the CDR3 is TGCAGTGCTAAATGGGGTAGCTTTTTCAATGAGCAGTTCTTC. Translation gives CSAKWGSFFNEQFF.

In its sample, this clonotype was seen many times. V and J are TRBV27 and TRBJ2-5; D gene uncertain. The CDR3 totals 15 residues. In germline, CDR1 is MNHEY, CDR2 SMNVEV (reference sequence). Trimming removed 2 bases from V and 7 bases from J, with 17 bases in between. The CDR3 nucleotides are TGTGCCAGCAGTTTAGCCTCCGGGCCGAGACGGACCCAGTACTTC. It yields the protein CASSLASGPRRTQYF.

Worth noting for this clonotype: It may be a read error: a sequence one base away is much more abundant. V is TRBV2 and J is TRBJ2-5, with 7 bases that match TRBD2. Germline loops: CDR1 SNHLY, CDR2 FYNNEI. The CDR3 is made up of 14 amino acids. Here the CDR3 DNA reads TGTGCCAGCAGGGTACTAGCGATCCAAGAGACCAAGTACTTC. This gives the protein CASRVLAIQETKYF.

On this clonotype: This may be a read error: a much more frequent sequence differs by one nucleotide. CDR3 DNA: TGTGCCATCAGTGAAAGGGTCGTCACTGAAGCTTTCTTT. This codes for CAISERVVTEAFF. The chain links TRBV6-1 to TRBJ1-1; D not certain. CDR3 length equals 13 residues. Germline CDR1 is MNHNS and CDR2 is SASEGT.

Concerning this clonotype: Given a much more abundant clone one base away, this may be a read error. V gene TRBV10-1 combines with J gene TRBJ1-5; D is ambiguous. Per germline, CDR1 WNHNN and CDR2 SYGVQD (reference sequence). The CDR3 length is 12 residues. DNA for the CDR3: TGCGCCAGCAGCGGAACCAATCAGCCCCAGGATTTT. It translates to CASSGTNQPQDF.

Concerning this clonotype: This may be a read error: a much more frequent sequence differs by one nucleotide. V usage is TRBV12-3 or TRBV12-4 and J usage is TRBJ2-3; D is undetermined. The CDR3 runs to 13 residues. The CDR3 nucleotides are TGTACCAGCAGAAAGTCTACCACAGATACGCAGTATTTT. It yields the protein CTSRKSTTDTQYF.

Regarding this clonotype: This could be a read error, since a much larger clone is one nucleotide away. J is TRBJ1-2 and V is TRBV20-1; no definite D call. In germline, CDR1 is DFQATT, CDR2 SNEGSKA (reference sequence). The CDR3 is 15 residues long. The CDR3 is CSATEPGASNYGYAF. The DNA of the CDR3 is TGCAGTGCTACGGAGCCGGGAGCCTCTAACTATGGCTACGCCTTC.

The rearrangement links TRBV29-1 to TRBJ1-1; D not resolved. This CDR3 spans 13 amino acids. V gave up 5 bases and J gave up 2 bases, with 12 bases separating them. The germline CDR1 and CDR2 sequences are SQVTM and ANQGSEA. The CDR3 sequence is CSVLGVFNTEAFF. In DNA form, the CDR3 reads TGCAGCGTTTTAGGCGTTTTCAACACTGAAGCTTTCTTT.

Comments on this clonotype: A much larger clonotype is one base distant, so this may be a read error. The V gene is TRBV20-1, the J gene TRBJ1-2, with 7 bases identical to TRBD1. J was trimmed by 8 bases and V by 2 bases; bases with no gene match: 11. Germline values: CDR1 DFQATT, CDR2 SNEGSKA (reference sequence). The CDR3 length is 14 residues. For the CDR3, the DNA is TGCAGTGCTAGAAGGAACAGGGGTTTCTACGGCTACACCTTC. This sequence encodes CSARRNRGFYGYTF.

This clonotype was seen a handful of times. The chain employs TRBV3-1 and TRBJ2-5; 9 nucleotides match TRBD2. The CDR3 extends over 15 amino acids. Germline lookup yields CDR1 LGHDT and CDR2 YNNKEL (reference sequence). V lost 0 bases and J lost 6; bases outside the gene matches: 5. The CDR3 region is CASSQDLASGKTQYF. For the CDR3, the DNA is TGTGCCAGCAGCCAAGATCTGGCTAGCGGGAAGACCCAGTACTTC.

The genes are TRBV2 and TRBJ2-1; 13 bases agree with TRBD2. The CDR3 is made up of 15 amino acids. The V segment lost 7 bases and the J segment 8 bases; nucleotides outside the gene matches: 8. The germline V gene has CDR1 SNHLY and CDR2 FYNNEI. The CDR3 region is CASKAGLAGVHEQFF. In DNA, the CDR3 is TGTGCCAGCAAGGCTGGACTAGCGGGAGTCCATGAGCAGTTCTTC.

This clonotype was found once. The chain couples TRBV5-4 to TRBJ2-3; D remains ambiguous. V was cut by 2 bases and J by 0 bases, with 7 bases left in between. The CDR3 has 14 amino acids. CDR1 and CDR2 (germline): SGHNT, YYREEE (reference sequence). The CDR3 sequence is CASSFTGSTDTQYF. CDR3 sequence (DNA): TGTGCCAGCAGCTTCACCGGTAGCACAGATACGCAGTATTTT.

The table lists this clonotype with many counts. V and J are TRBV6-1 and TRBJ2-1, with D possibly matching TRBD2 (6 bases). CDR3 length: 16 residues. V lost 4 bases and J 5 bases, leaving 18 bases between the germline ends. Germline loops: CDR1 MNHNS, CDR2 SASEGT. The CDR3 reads CASSGYRRVSDNEQFF. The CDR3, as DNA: TGTGCCAGCAGTGGCTACCGGAGGGTAAGCGACAATGAGCAGTTCTTC.

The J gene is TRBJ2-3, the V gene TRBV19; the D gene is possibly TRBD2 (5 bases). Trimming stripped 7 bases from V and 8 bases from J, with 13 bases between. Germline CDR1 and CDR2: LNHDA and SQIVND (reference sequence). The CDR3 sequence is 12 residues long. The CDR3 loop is CASKSEAGTQYF. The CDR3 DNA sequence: TGTGCCAGTAAATCGGAGGCGGGTACGCAGTATTTT. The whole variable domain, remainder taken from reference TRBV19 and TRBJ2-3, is DGGITQSPKYLFRKEGQNVTLSCEQNLNHDAMYWYRQDPGQGLRLIYYSQIVNDFQKGDIAEGYSVSREKKESFPLTVTSAQKNPTAFYLCASKSEAGTQYFGPGTRLTVL.

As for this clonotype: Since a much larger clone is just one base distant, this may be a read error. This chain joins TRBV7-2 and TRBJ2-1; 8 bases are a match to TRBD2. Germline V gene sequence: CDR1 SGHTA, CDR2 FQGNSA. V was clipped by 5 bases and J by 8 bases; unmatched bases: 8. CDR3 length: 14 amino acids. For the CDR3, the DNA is TGTGCCAGCAGCCAAGCCGGGACTAGATATGAGCAGTTCTTC. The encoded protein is CASSQAGTRYEQFF.